Listed below are T cell receptor beta chains from one sample, sequenced in a study of blood T cell repertoires in COVID-19. The data were produced by immunoSEQ multiplex PCR, yet TCRdb's version contains in-frame clones alone and is incomplete. The sample lists tens of thousands of clones, about 89% occurring once. The sequencing sample was made of peripheral blood. Every receptor here comes from a man in his fifties with active COVID-19. Both conserved end residues are part of each CDR3. Fields, in order: J gene, clone size, D gene, V gene, CDR3 DNA, CDR3 protein. The D gene is left open where the match is weak. Expanded clones get a size class; other rows say once, few or many, or leave the size out.

TRBJ2-7 - - TRBV7-3 TGTGCCAGCAGCATAGGGACTGCCTACGAGCAGTACTTC CASSIGTAYEQYF
TRBJ1-5 - TRBD1 TRBV15 TGTGCCACCAGCAGGGACACAGGGGGCGGTCAGCCCCAGCATTTT CATSRDTGGGQPQHF
TRBJ2-3 - TRBD1 TRBV29-1 TGCAGCGGGGGACAGGGGGCAATCGGTACGCAGTATTTT CSGGQGAIGTQYF
TRBJ1-1 - TRBD1 TRBV12-3/TRBV12-4 TGTGCCAGCAGTTCAAGACAGGGACCCAAGGCTTTCTTT CASSSRQGPKAFF
TRBJ2-5 - - TRBV27 TGTGCCAGCAGTGCCGGGGAGACCCAGTACTTC CASSAGETQYF
TRBJ1-4 - - TRBV5-1 TGCGCCAGCAGCTTGACGGGGACACCAACTAATGAAAAACTGTTTTTT CASSLTGTPTNEKLFF
TRBJ2-1 once TRBD2 TRBV30 TGTGCCTGGAGAAAAACCAGCGGGGGGGGTGATGAGCAGTTCTTC CAWRKTSGGGDEQFF
TRBJ2-1 - TRBD2 TRBV10-2 TGCGCCAGCAGGTCGACTAGCGCTGAGCAGTTCTTC CASRSTSAEQFF
TRBJ2-1 once TRBD2 TRBV7-6 TGTGCCAGCAGCCCAAGCGGGAGGGGAGATGAGCAGTTCTTC CASSPSGRGDEQFF
TRBJ1-1 - TRBD1 TRBV5-1 TGCGCCAGCAGCCCCCGACAGGGAACCATGAACACTGAAGCTTTCTTT CASSPRQGTMNTEAFF
TRBJ2-5 - - TRBV3-1/TRBV3-2 TGTGCCAGCAGCCAATCCTCCTTAAAAGAGACCCAGTACTTC CASSQSSLKETQYF
TRBJ2-7 - - TRBV29-1 TGCAGCGTTGTTAGCGCCTACGAGCAGTACTTC CSVVSAYEQYF
TRBJ2-1 few TRBD2 TRBV7-9 TGTGCCAGCAGCTTAAGGGCTAGCGGGAGTAGGGGCAATGAGCAGTTCTTC CASSLRASGSRGNEQFF
TRBJ2-3 - TRBD2 TRBV5-6 TGTGCCAGCAGCTTGGGGCTAGCGGGAGGCGACGTTACGCAGTATTTT CASSLGLAGGDVTQYF
TRBJ1-2 - TRBD1 TRBV25-1 TGTGCCAGCAGTGAACTTGGACAGGGCTTATGGGGCTACACCTTC CASSELGQGLWGYTF
TRBJ1-5 - - TRBV30 TGTGCCTGGAGTACGGGGAGCAATCAGCCCCAGCATTTT CAWSTGSNQPQHF
TRBJ1-6 - TRBD1 TRBV9 TGTGCCAGCAGCCCTACAGGGGCGTCACCCCTCCACTTT CASSPTGASPLHF
TRBJ1-2 - TRBD1 TRBV7-2 TGTGCCAGCAGCGCCGGGACAGGGGGGATCTATGGCTACACCTTC CASSAGTGGIYGYTF
TRBJ2-6 - - TRBV15 TGTGCCACCAGTTCAGGGGAGACTGACTCTGGGGCCAACGTCCTGACTTTC CATSSGETDSGANVLTF
TRBJ2-1 - - TRBV7-2 TGTGCCAGCAGCCCCAGCGGAAATGAGCAGTTCTTC CASSPSGNEQFF
TRBJ2-2 - TRBD1 TRBV6-2/TRBV6-3 TGTGCCAGCAGTCCACGGCAGGGGGTCACCGGGGAGCTGTTTTTT CASSPRQGVTGELFF
TRBJ2-2 - TRBD2 TRBV19 TGTGCCACCGGCGGGACTAGCGGTTCTACCGGGGAGCTGTTTTTT CATGGTSGSTGELFF
TRBJ1-2 - - TRBV25-1 TGTGCCAGCAGTGACGAGGGTCGAGGCCCCTATGGCTACACCTTC CASSDEGRGPYGYTF
TRBJ2-7 - TRBD2 TRBV5-8 TGTGCCAGCAGCCCCTTTGGAGCGGGAGGATACGAGCAGTACTTC CASSPFGAGGYEQYF
TRBJ2-2 few - TRBV2 TGTGCCAGCAGTGTCAGGGCGGCCGGGGAGCTGTTTTTT CASSVRAAGELFF
TRBJ2-4 once TRBD2 TRBV12-3/TRBV12-4 TGTGCCAGCAGTTTTGGGGGGGTAAACATTCAGTACTTC CASSFGGVNIQYF
TRBJ2-1 - TRBD2 TRBV5-5 TGTGCCAGCAGCCTGACCGGGACTAGCGTTTACAATGAGCAGTTCTTC CASSLTGTSVYNEQFF
TRBJ1-1 - - TRBV19 TGTGCCAGTAGTCCCCAATTTGAGGTCGGTAGCACTGAAGCTTTCTTT CASSPQFEVGSTEAFF
TRBJ1-1 few - TRBV2 TGTGCCAGCACCAGGTCAGGGGAAGGGACTGAAGCTTTCTTT CASTRSGEGTEAFF
TRBJ2-3 - - TRBV4-1 TGCGCCAGCAGCCCCCCCGGAGGGGATACGCAGTATTTT CASSPPGGDTQYF
TRBJ1-4 - - TRBV9 TGTGCCAGCAGCGTAGGGTCGTATGGGACTGTTGATGAAAAACTGTTTTTT CASSVGSYGTVDEKLFF
TRBJ1-6 - - TRBV6-2/TRBV6-3 TGTGCCAGCAGTTACCGCCGGGCGGGACATAATTCACCCCTCCACTTT CASSYRRAGHNSPLHF
TRBJ2-1 - TRBD2 TRBV18 TGTGCCAGCTCACTCCCGGGGGGGGGCTCCTACAATGAGCAGTTCTTC CASSLPGGGSYNEQFF